This note documents a single T cell receptor (beta chain) sequence. The antigen remains undetermined. Time point indicated: persistent/refractory GD, antithyroid drugs over 5 years with positive TRAb. The authors made the TCR library using RNA they extracted from PBMCs. As collected, the peripheral blood samples measured about 9.6 milliliters each and went into EDTA tubes. The source of the sample is a study of regulatory T cells in long-lasting Graves disease. The CDR3 runs to 15 residues. Germline V gene data show CDR1 as SGHAT and CDR2 as FQNNGV. With 6 bases removed from V and 3 bases from J, the gap between germline ends came to 14 bases. Study findings and constraints: Sharing of public clonotypes was greater in persistent patients (roughly 2,900) than in new patients (around 880). TCR diversity was lower in persistent Graves' patients (versus newly diagnosed ones). TRBV28, TRBJ1-2 and TRBJ2-5 emerged as the favored segments in persistent disease.

Libraries of TCR beta came from iRepertoire HTBI primers plus Arm-PCR of CDR3 regions. Using its own MiXCR run on the multiplex PCR reads, TCRdb lists one record per CDR3 protein. The repertoire holds about half a million distinct CDR3 sequences, with under 25% as singletons. The source of this sequence is a female donor with Graves disease. V is TRBV11-2 and J is TRBJ1-4, with a possible D match to TRBD1 (6 bases). The sample in question was peripheral blood mononuclear cells (PBMCs), obtained when the disease was refractory, from a patient treated with antithyroid drugs. The CDR3 sequence: CASSSRGASNEKLFF. The CDR3 bases are TGTGCCAGCAGTTCTAGGGGGGCTTCTAATGAAAAACTGTTTTTT.